These T cell receptor beta chains were read from a single sample in a study of T cell responses to AZD1222 COVID-19 vaccine. The data were produced by immunoSEQ multiplex PCR, yet TCRdb's version contains in-frame clones alone and is incomplete. The repertoire holds some 180,000 clones, with around 93% as singletons. Material: peripheral blood, obtained 28 days after the second dose of the MenACWY control vaccine. The receptors come from an adult who received the MenACWY meningococcal vaccine as a control. Each CDR3 is given with its conserved first and last residue. The order of the fields is clone size, J gene, V gene, D gene, CDR3 protein, CDR3 DNA. D genes are given only for firm matches. Size tells how often a clone was seen (once, few, many) or the class of an expanded clone, and some rows leave it out.

- TRBJ1-1 TRBV9 - CASSVESNTEAFF TGTGCCAGCAGCGTAGAATCCAACACTGAAGCTTTCTTT
once TRBJ1-5 TRBV7-8 - CASSLDINQPQHF TGTGCCAGCAGCTTAGATATCAATCAGCCCCAGCATTTT
- TRBJ1-2 TRBV18 - CASSGDTYGYTF TGTGCCAGCTCAGGGGACACCTATGGCTACACCTTC
- TRBJ2-1 TRBV18 - CASSPRDNEYNEQFF TGTGCCAGCTCACCAAGGGACAACGAGTACAATGAGCAGTTCTTC
- TRBJ1-1 TRBV7-2 - CASSLEQNTEAFF TGTGCCAGCAGCTTAGAACAGAACACTGAAGCTTTCTTT
- TRBJ2-7 TRBV11-2 - CASSPGLAPSYEQYF TGTGCCAGCAGCCCCGGCCTAGCGCCTTCCTACGAGCAGTACTTC
- TRBJ2-7 TRBV28 - CASAFSYEQYF TGTGCCAGCGCATTCTCCTACGAGCAGTACTTC
- TRBJ2-3 TRBV5-1 TRBD2 CASSSQRGTDTQYF TGCGCCAGCAGCTCGCAGCGGGGAACAGATACGCAGTATTTT
- TRBJ1-1 TRBV29-1 - CSVFYMNTEAFF TGCAGCGTTTTCTATATGAACACTGAAGCTTTCTTT
- TRBJ2-3 TRBV27 - CASSPGVGSSTDTQYF TGTGCCAGCAGTCCTGGAGTTGGGTCTAGCACAGATACGCAGTATTTT
- TRBJ1-1 TRBV19 TRBD1 CASTNRGRNTEAFF TGTGCCAGTACAAACAGGGGGAGAAACACTGAAGCTTTCTTT
- TRBJ2-3 TRBV6-1 - CASSDRGGFSTDTQYF TGTGCCAGCAGTGACAGGGGGGGATTTAGCACAGATACGCAGTATTTT
- TRBJ1-6 TRBV9 TRBD1 CASGQGESPLHF TGTGCCAGCGGACAGGGGGAGTCACCCCTCCACTTT
- TRBJ1-6 TRBV4-1 - CASSQGAGSSYNSPLHF TGCGCCAGCAGCCAAGGGGCAGGGAGCTCCTATAATTCACCCCTCCACTTT
- TRBJ1-2 TRBV5-6 - CASSLVGHVGRGYTF TGTGCCAGCAGCTTGGTCGGGCACGTTGGACGCGGCTACACCTTC
- TRBJ2-2 TRBV19 - CASSIQGIGELFF TGTGCCAGTAGTATCCAAGGAATCGGGGAGCTGTTTTTT
- TRBJ1-1 TRBV19 - CASSTTPGAPLKAFF TGTGCCAGTAGTACCACCCCAGGGGCCCCACTGAAGGCTTTCTTT
- TRBJ1-5 TRBV3-1/TRBV3-2 - CASSQGPTSGQPQHF TGTGCCAGCAGCCAAGGACCGACCTCCGGGCAGCCCCAGCATTTT
once TRBJ1-2 TRBV19 - CASSPRTWGYTF TGTGCCAGTAGTCCTCGGACATGGGGCTACACCTTC
- TRBJ2-2 TRBV2 - CASKLAARGGTGELFF TGTGCCAGCAAGCTAGCGGCCAGGGGTGGCACCGGGGAGCTGTTTTTT
- TRBJ2-1 TRBV28 TRBD1 CASSSGQGNSYNEQFF TGTGCCAGCAGTTCGGGACAGGGGAACAGCTACAATGAGCAGTTCTTC
- TRBJ1-2 TRBV4-1 TRBD1 CASSQGDRGTGYTF TGCGCCAGCAGCCAAGGGGACAGGGGCACTGGCTACACCTTC
- TRBJ2-3 TRBV10-3 - CAISDWDSGTDTQYF TGTGCCATCAGTGATTGGGATAGCGGCACAGATACGCAGTATTTT
- TRBJ1-1 TRBV7-9 TRBD1 CASSPWGRGSTEAFF TGTGCCAGCAGTCCTTGGGGCAGGGGGAGCACTGAAGCTTTCTTT
- TRBJ1-6 TRBV7-9 TRBD1 CASSLVGGYSPLHF TGTGCCAGCAGCTTGGTAGGGGGCTATTCACCCCTCCACTTT
- TRBJ1-1 TRBV19 - CASQGLGNTEAFF TGTGCCAGCCAGGGGCTAGGGAACACTGAAGCTTTCTTT
once TRBJ1-2 TRBV6-5 TRBD1 CASSSPDRGDYGYTF TGTGCCAGCAGTTCCCCGGACAGGGGAGACTATGGCTACACCTTC
- TRBJ2-5 TRBV5-5 - CASNQVGTQYF TGTGCCAGCAACCAGGTTGGGACCCAGTACTTC
- TRBJ1-1 TRBV6-6 - CASISDGQLKNTEAFF TGTGCCAGCATCTCGGACGGACAGCTGAAGAACACTGAAGCTTTCTTT
- TRBJ2-3 TRBV27 - CASRSPGTDTQYF TGTGCCAGCAGAAGTCCGGGGACAGATACGCAGTATTTT
- TRBJ1-2 TRBV6-5 - CASSYSGTSYGYTF TGTGCCAGCAGTTACTCGGGGACATCCTATGGCTACACCTTC
- TRBJ1-2 TRBV6-1 - CASSETGLPPYGYTF TGTGCCAGCAGTGAGACAGGCCTCCCCCCCTATGGCTACACCTTC
- TRBJ1-4 TRBV5-5 - CASSLQPGTRDEKLFF TGTGCCAGCAGCCTACAGCCCGGGACGAGGGATGAAAAACTGTTTTTT
- TRBJ2-3 TRBV2 - CASSLIADTQYF TGTGCCAGCAGTTTGATTGCGGATACGCAGTATTTT
- TRBJ1-1 TRBV7-2 - CASSLPVTGEAFF TGTGCCAGCAGCTTACCCGTGACGGGGGAAGCTTTCTTT
- TRBJ2-2 TRBV3-1/TRBV3-2 - CASSRSRSGANTGELFF TGTGCCAGCAGCCGGAGTAGATCGGGGGCGAACACCGGGGAGCTGTTTTTT
- TRBJ1-3 TRBV7-9 - CASSLGTVGNTIYF TGTGCCAGCAGCTTAGGGACAGTCGGAAACACCATATATTTT
once TRBJ2-2 TRBV12-5 - CASGTLGRPNTGELFF TGTGCTAGTGGTACGTTGGGACGCCCTAACACCGGGGAGCTGTTTTTT
- TRBJ1-4 TRBV6-2/TRBV6-3 - CASSYWVRTEKLFF TGTGCCAGCAGTTACTGGGTACGGACGGAAAAACTGTTTTTT
- TRBJ1-6 TRBV6-2/TRBV6-3 - CASSYGGRESSPLHF TGTGCCAGCAGTTACGGGGGCCGGGAAAGCTCACCCCTCCACTTT
- TRBJ1-1 TRBV4-3 - CASSQDDPQALNTEAFF TGCGCCAGCAGCCAAGATGACCCGCAGGCATTGAACACTGAAGCTTTCTTT
- TRBJ2-7 TRBV3-1/TRBV3-2 - CASSHLGGANYEQYF TGTGCCAGCAGCCACTTGGGGGGGGCGAACTACGAGCAGTACTTC
- TRBJ1-2 TRBV6-6 - CASSYSGEHGYTF TGTGCCAGCAGTTACTCTGGGGAACATGGCTACACCTTC
- TRBJ1-1 TRBV12-3/TRBV12-4 - CASSLQGRTEAFF TGTGCCAGCAGTTTACAGGGGCGTACTGAAGCTTTCTTT
- TRBJ1-6 TRBV18 - CASSPGQYNSPLHF TGTGCCAGCTCACCGGGGCAGTATAATTCACCCCTCCACTTT
- TRBJ1-1 TRBV4-2 TRBD1 CASSQDDSPTGVTEAFF TGTGCCAGCAGCCAAGATGATTCCCCAACAGGGGTAACTGAAGCTTTCTTT
- TRBJ2-4 TRBV9 - CASSAGSTTKNIQYF TGTGCCAGCAGCGCCGGCTCGACCACCAAAAACATTCAGTACTTC
- TRBJ1-6 TRBV9 - CASAGSDSYNSPLHF TGTGCCAGCGCGGGGTCTGATTCCTATAATTCACCCCTCCACTTT
- TRBJ1-6 TRBV10-3 - CAISESLANSRDYNSPLHF TGTGCCATCAGTGAGTCGCTCGCAAACAGTCGCGACTATAATTCACCCCTCCACTTT
- TRBJ2-3 TRBV4-1 - CASSQRLGGAPSDTQYF TGCGCCAGCAGCCAAAGATTGGGGGGGGCCCCATCAGATACGCAGTATTTT
- TRBJ1-1 TRBV18 - CASSPGRQMGTEAFF TGTGCCAGCTCACCAGGTCGGCAGATGGGCACTGAAGCTTTCTTT